Each of the 29 T cell receptor beta chains below was sequenced from the same sample in a study of blood T cell repertoires in COVID-19. Assay used: immunoSEQ multiplex PCR; TCRdb lists only in-frame clones, some missing. The repertoire holds hundreds of thousands of clones, with roughly nine tenths as singletons. Source material: PBMCs or T cells enriched from blood (not recorded which). These TCRs come from a man aged 18 to 30 who had recovered from COVID-19.

V and J are TRBV7-8 and TRBJ2-1; 7 bases agree with TRBD2. There are 15 residues in the CDR3. Germline V CDR1 and CDR2: SGHVS, FQNEAQ. The V gene end was trimmed by 7 bases and the J gene end by 5 bases; junction bases not matched to a gene: 11. The CDR3: CASTRGLGDDNEQFF. DNA of the CDR3: TGTGCCAGCACCCGTGGACTAGGGGATGACAATGAGCAGTTCTTC.

The CDR3 DNA is TGCAGCGGAGGGAGGGGTGTGAGCGCTGAAGCTTTCTTT. Encoded protein: CSGGRGVSAEAFF. The chain carries TRBV29-1 and TRBJ1-1; TRBD1 might be the D (5 bases). Germline assignment: CDR1 SQVTM and CDR2 ANQGSEA. CDR3 length equals 13 residues. V was clipped by 7 bases and J by 6 bases, with 18 bases between them.

This clone was seen a few times. The chain carries TRBV5-4 and TRBJ1-3; 7 positions match TRBD1. Germline values: CDR1 SGHNT, CDR2 YYREEE (reference sequence). V shed 0 bases, J shed 0 bases, and the junction held 3 bases outside the gene matches. The CDR3 runs to 16 residues. This CDR3 is CASSLAGTVSGNTIYF. The CDR3 DNA is TGTGCCAGCAGCTTGGCCGGGACAGTCTCTGGAAACACCATATATTTT.

The V and J genes are TRBV5-1 and TRBJ1-2; perhaps TRBD1 as D (6 bases). CDR1 SGHRS and CDR2 YFSETQ come from the germline V gene. This CDR3 has 16 residues. The ends were cut back, 1 base at V and 2 bases at J, with 15 bases in the middle. CDR3 sequence (DNA): TGCGCCAGCAGCTTGTCCAGGGGACCACTAAACTATGGCTACACCTTC. Its protein product is CASSLSRGPLNYGYTF.

The CDR3 reads CASSLPGRVDEQFF. The CDR3 nucleotides read TGTGCCAGCAGCTTACCCGGGAGGGTGGATGAGCAGTTCTTC. The J gene is TRBJ2-1, the V gene TRBV11-3; the match to TRBD2 covers 8 bases. The J segment lost 8 bases and the V segment lost 2 bases, leaving 5 bases of the junction unmatched. CDR3 size: 14 residues. Germline CDR1 reads SGHNT; CDR2 reads YENEEA.

The genes are TRBV27 and TRBJ2-1; 7 nucleotides line up with TRBD2. The V gene end was trimmed by 6 bases and the J gene end by 7 bases; junction bases not matched to a gene: 18. The CDR3 consists of 17 residues. The germline V gene has CDR1 MNHEY and CDR2 SMNVEV (reference sequence). The CDR3 bases are TGTGCCAGCAGATTCGGGGGGTACAGACAACCGGGGAATGAGCAGTTCTTC. Amino acids: CASRFGGYRQPGNEQFF.

The V gene is TRBV6-2 or TRBV6-3, the J gene TRBJ1-1, with 8 nucleotides matching TRBD1. This CDR3 has 15 residues. CDR1 is MNHEY, CDR2 SVGEGT, per germline. The V segment lost 5 bases and the J segment 7 bases; nucleotides outside the gene matches: 12. The CDR3: CASSPGGARLIEAFF. The CDR3 DNA reads TGTGCCAGCAGTCCAGGGGGCGCGCGGCTCATTGAAGCTTTCTTT.

This clone was seen only once. This chain links TRBV18 with TRBJ1-6; 9 bases agree with TRBD1. CDR1 is KGHSH and CDR2 is LQKENI in the germline V gene. With V trimmed by 5 bases and J by 10 bases, 12 bases remained unmatched. The length of the CDR3 is 16 residues. The CDR3 spells CASSKDRGRLGSPLHF. The CDR3 DNA reads TGTGCCAGCTCAAAGGACAGGGGCCGTCTGGGATCACCCCTCCACTTT.

This chain uses TRBV11-3 with TRBJ2-1; 7 nucleotides match TRBD2. The germline V gene encodes CDR1 SGHNT and CDR2 YENEEA. The CDR3 sequence is 17 residues long. Trimming cost V 1 base and J 4 bases; bases outside gene matches: 10. CDR3 protein: CASSLVSAGNFYNEQFF. CDR3 coding DNA: TGTGCCAGCAGCTTAGTGTCAGCGGGAAATTTTTACAATGAGCAGTTCTTC. Full variable domain (outside the CDR3, taken from reference TRBV11-3 and TRBJ2-1): EAGVVQSPRYKIIEKKQPVAFWCNPISGHNTLYWYLQNLGQGPELLIRYENEEAVDDSQLPKDRFSAERLKGVDSTLKIQPAELGDSAVYLCASSLVSAGNFYNEQFFGPGTRLTVL.

The chain joins TRBV4-1 to TRBJ1-6; tentatively, D is TRBD1 (5 bases). V was clipped by 2 bases and J by 0 bases, with 8 bases between them. Germline lookup yields CDR1 MGHRA and CDR2 YSYEKL. The CDR3 is 16 residues long. CDR3 nucleotides: TGCGCCAGCAGCCAAAGGGGAAGCTCCTATAATTCACCCCTCCACTTT. The encoded protein is CASSQRGSSYNSPLHF.

This clone was seen only once. This chain links TRBV5-6 with TRBJ1-1; 7 bases line up with TRBD1. With 4 bases clipped from V and 5 bases from J, the junction kept 17 bases outside the gene matches. Looked up from germline, CDR1 is SGHDT and CDR2 is YYEEEE. This CDR3 is built from 17 residues. This CDR3 is CASSAVLGGAGYTEAFF. The CDR3, as DNA: TGTGCCAGCAGCGCCGTGTTAGGGGGCGCGGGGTATACTGAAGCTTTCTTT.

The CDR3: CASSPDRGGGYTF. DNA for the CDR3: TGTGCCAGCAGCCCAGACAGGGGTGGAGGCTACACCTTC. The V gene is TRBV11-2, the J gene TRBJ1-2; TRBD1 matches at 8 bases. The CDR3 covers 13 residues. The germline CDR1 and CDR2 sequences are SGHAT and FQNNGV. With V trimmed by 5 bases and J by 8 bases, 7 bases remained unmatched.

In nucleotides, the CDR3 is TGTGCCAGTAGTGTATTTCTCGGGACAACGGATACGCAGTATTTT. It specifies CASSVFLGTTDTQYF. The rearrangement uses TRBV19 and TRBJ2-3; maybe TRBD1 (6 bases). The CDR3 is made up of 15 amino acids. V was trimmed by 5 bases and J by 6 bases, leaving 18 bases between them. Germline values: CDR1 LNHDA, CDR2 SQIVND (reference sequence).

This sequence joins TRBV2 and TRBJ1-5, with D possibly being TRBD1 (6 bases). The CDR3 is 15 residues long. Germline CDR1 reads SNHLY; CDR2 reads FYNNEI. V lost 1 base and J lost 4, with 11 bases in between. CDR3 sequence (DNA): TGTGCCAGCAGTGAAGGCGGGGGGGCGAATCAGCCCCAGCATTTT. This translates into CASSEGGGANQPQHF.

V gene TRBV5-6 combines with J gene TRBJ2-5; TRBD1 agrees at 7 bases. Unmatched junction bases numbered 10, after V lost 4 bases and J lost 7 bases. CDR3 size: 14 residues. Germline lookup yields CDR1 SGHDT and CDR2 YYEEEE. The CDR3 is CASSRDSPTGTQYF. The CDR3, as DNA: TGTGCCAGCAGCCGGGACAGCCCGACAGGGACCCAGTACTTC.

The rearrangement links TRBV7-9 to TRBJ1-6; D might be TRBD1 (5 bases). The ends were cut back, 6 bases at V and 9 bases at J, with 9 bases in the middle. The CDR3 consists of 12 residues. Germline CDR1 is SEHNR and CDR2 is FQNEAQ (reference sequence). This chain's CDR3 is CASSRGLSPLHF. The CDR3 nucleotides are TGTGCCAGCAGTCGGGGACTTTCACCCCTCCACTTT.

As DNA, the CDR3 is TGTGCCAGCAGCCGCAACGCAGAAACGAACACTGAAGCTTTCTTT. It specifies CASSRNAETNTEAFF. The chain has TRBV14 and TRBJ1-1; D is uncertain. Trimming left V 4 bases short and J 1 base short, with 13 bases between. This CDR3 comprises 15 residues. Germline assignment: CDR1 SGHDN and CDR2 FVKESK.

The CDR3 bases are TGTGCCATCAGCCCGTCGGGGGACAATCAGCCCCAGCATTTT. Amino acids: CAISPSGDNQPQHF. The chain carries TRBV10-3 and TRBJ1-5; D perhaps matches TRBD1 (5 bases). Trimming left V 6 bases short and J 3 bases short, with 12 bases between. Germline-derived CDR1 and CDR2 are ENHRY and SYGVKD. CDR3 length equals 14 residues.

The V call is TRBV7-9, the J call TRBJ2-5; D remains unclear. CDR1 is SEHNR and CDR2 is FQNEAQ in the germline V gene (reference sequence). Trimming left V 0 bases short and J 2 bases short, with 7 bases between. This CDR3 comprises 14 residues. CDR3 in amino acids: CASSLAPVQETQYF. The CDR3 DNA follows: TGTGCCAGCAGCTTAGCGCCAGTTCAAGAGACCCAGTACTTC.

The chain recombines TRBV5-1 with TRBJ2-5; TRBD2 might be the D (6 bases). The V and J ends lost 4 bases and 5 bases respectively, with 18 bases between them. This CDR3 has 15 residues. Germline assignment: CDR1 SGHRS and CDR2 YFSETQ. DNA of the CDR3: TGCGCCAGCAGCCCGGGGACCGGAGGGTGGGAGACCCAGTACTTC. Protein sequence: CASSPGTGGWETQYF.

CDR3 region: CASSDWAPLSNQPQHF. The CDR3 nucleotides read TGTGCCAGCAGTGACTGGGCACCCCTTAGCAATCAGCCCCAGCATTTT. The chain carries TRBV6-1 and TRBJ1-5; D remains unclear. The CDR3 has 16 residues. Trimming stripped 3 bases from V and 0 bases from J, with 12 bases between. The germline CDR1 and CDR2 sequences are MNHNS and SASEGT.

The V gene is TRBV12-3 or TRBV12-4, the J gene TRBJ1-1; no definite D call. V shed 5 bases and J shed 0 bases, with 7 bases lying between them. CDR3 length: 13 residues. This CDR3 is CASSKTLNTEAFF. The CDR3 DNA sequence: TGTGCCAGCAGTAAGACATTGAACACTGAAGCTTTCTTT.

The chain recombines TRBV7-8 with TRBJ1-3; D perhaps matches TRBD1 (5 bases). V was pared by 1 base and J by 4 bases, with 11 bases between. The CDR3 sequence is 15 residues long. CDR1 is SGHVS and CDR2 is FQNEAQ in the germline V gene. In DNA, the CDR3 is TGTGCCAGCAGCTTAGGGGGCCTCGGGGGAAACACCATATATTTT. Residues: CASSLGGLGGNTIYF.

This clone has a single count. Its ends do not fully match the called genes, so a read error is possible. The V gene is TRBV7-8, the J gene TRBJ2-4; 13 bases map to TRBD2. CDR3 size: 17 residues. The germline CDR1 and CDR2 sequences are SGHVS and FQNEAQ. The CDR3 reads CASSPLGLAGAQNIQYF. CDR3 coding DNA: TGTGCCAGCAGCCCCTTAGGACTAGCGGGAGCCCAAAACATTCAGTACTTC.

The chain recombines TRBV6-5 with TRBJ2-7, with D unresolved. There are 11 residues in the CDR3. Trimming shortened V by 5 bases and J by 3 bases, and 5 bases separated the two germline ends. Germline V gene sequence: CDR1 MNHEY, CDR2 SVGAGI. The DNA of the CDR3 is TGTGCCAGCAGTCTAGTCTACGAGCAGTACTTC. It codes for CASSLVYEQYF.

The chain employs TRBV5-6 and TRBJ2-7; no clear D. The CDR3 consists of 12 residues. Germline V CDR1 and CDR2: SGHDT, YYEEEE. Trimming cost V 0 bases and J 5 bases, with 6 bases left between them. The CDR3 region is CASSLGVNEQYF. CDR3 in DNA: TGTGCCAGCAGCTTGGGTGTCAACGAGCAGTACTTC.

The chain employs TRBV10-3 and TRBJ2-1, with TRBD1 matching 8 bases. The CDR3 sequence is 15 residues long. Germline values: CDR1 ENHRY, CDR2 SYGVKD. V trimming: 10 bases; J trimming: 0 bases; junction bases outside the gene matches: 8. CDR3: CATTGTGRSYNEQFF. DNA of the CDR3: TGTGCCACGACCGGGACAGGACGCTCCTACAATGAGCAGTTCTTC.

V is TRBV5-5 and J is TRBJ1-6, with 7 nucleotides matching TRBD1. V lost 4 bases, J lost 3 bases, and 4 bases stayed unmatched. Germline CDR1 is SGHKS and CDR2 is YYEKEE (reference sequence). The CDR3 spans 15 residues. CDR3: CASSRGQFYNSPLHF. For the CDR3, the DNA is TGTGCCAGCAGCCGGGGACAGTTCTATAATTCACCCCTCCACTTT. The variable domain in full, with the rest retrieved from reference TRBV5-5 and TRBJ1-6, is DAGVTQSPTHLIKTRGQQVTLRCSPISGHKSVSWYQQVLGQGPQFIFQYYEKEERGRGNFPDRFSARQFPNYSSELNVNALLLGDSALYLCASSRGQFYNSPLHFGNGTRLTVT.

The genes are TRBV7-9 and TRBJ2-1, with 13 positions matching TRBD2. This CDR3 is built from 16 residues. The germline CDR1 and CDR2 sequences are SEHNR and FQNEAQ (reference sequence). V was pared by 5 bases and J by 3 bases, with 4 bases of the junction left unmatched. In DNA, the CDR3 is TGTGCCAGCAGCCGAAGGACTAGCGGGAGCTACAATGAGCAGTTCTTC. The encoded protein is CASSRRTSGSYNEQFF.